This T cell receptor beta chain was profiled in a study of cytomegalovirus exposure and HLA in healthy donors. The germline V gene has CDR1 SGHAT and CDR2 FQNNGV. Trimming took 5 bases from V and 3 from J, leaving 8 bases between them. The CDR3 totals 12 residues. Clones were read by immunoSEQ multiplex PCR, and TCRdb kept only the in-frame ones, dropping some. The sample includes 120,000 or so clones, 70% to 90% of them seen just once. This clonotype originated in a woman aged 18-29 years in good health and CMV-seronegative. The sequenced sample consisted of PBMCs. The chain has TRBV11-2 and TRBJ2-7; possibly TRBD2 for D (5 bases). CDR3 residues: CASSRTLYEQYF. DNA of the CDR3: TGTGCCAGCAGCCGGACTCTCTACGAGCAGTACTTC.